The 7 T cell receptor beta chains reported below all come from one sample, sequenced in a study of blood T cell repertoires in COVID-19 (TCRdb year 2020). Library creation used the immunoSEQ multiplex PCR assay. TCRdb obtained this table from immuneACCESS and retained in-frame rearrangements with V and J assigned. These tables miss some clones; where compared with another copy, unresolved V genes account for less than half of the shortfall, and the remainder is unexplained. This sample has around 80,000 clones in its table, and around 81% of those were observed once. The ten most abundant clones make up around 9.7% of the sample. The sample taken for sequencing was peripheral blood. These receptors came from a human donor in a cohort sampled during active COVID-19.

The chain uses TRBV7-3 and TRBJ1-1, with D possibly being TRBD1 (5 bases). CDR1 is SGHTA, CDR2 FQGTGA, per germline. The CDR3 is 14 amino acids. Trimming stripped 1 base from V and 1 base from J, with 7 bases between. The CDR3 bases are TGTGCCAGCAGCTTAAGCGGGGCGAACACTGAAGCTTTCTTT. Its protein product is CASSLSGANTEAFF.

This clone was picked up a small number of times. The DNA for the CDR3 is TGCGCCAGCAGCCCGGGCACAGGGGGAACGGCTACGCAGTATTTT. Translation gives CASSPGTGGTATQYF. The chain recombines TRBV5-1 with TRBJ2-3, with TRBD1 identical over 8 bases. The CDR3 sequence is 15 residues long. V lost 4 bases, J lost 8 bases, and 12 bases stayed unmatched. The V gene's germline CDR1 is SGHRS and CDR2 YFSETQ.

The rearrangement joins TRBV11-3 to TRBJ1-3; D not certain. The germline gives CDR1 SGHNT, CDR2 YENEEA. Trimming removed 4 bases at V and 1 base at J, with 5 bases between. The CDR3 has 13 amino acids. DNA of the CDR3: TGTGCCAGCAGCTCCTCTTCTGGAAACACCATATATTTT. This encodes CASSSSSGNTIYF.

J is TRBJ2-2 and V is TRBV7-3, with TRBD2 matching 7 bases. With 2 bases clipped from V and 6 bases from J, the junction kept 6 bases outside the gene matches. This CDR3 spans 15 amino acids. CDR1 is SGHTA and CDR2 is FQGTGA in the germline V gene. CDR3 DNA: TGTGCCAGCAGCTTAGCGGGAGAGGCCTCCGGGGAGCTGTTTTTT. Encoded protein: CASSLAGEASGELFF.

The J gene is TRBJ2-3, the V gene TRBV9; possibly TRBD2 for D (5 bases). V dropped 2 bases and J dropped 2 bases, with 12 bases sitting between them. The CDR3 contains 15 residues. Germline V gene sequence: CDR1 SGDLS, CDR2 YYNGEE. CDR3 DNA sequence: TGTGCCAGCAGCGTTATTGTCGGGGTCACAGATACGCAGTATTTT. Translating it yields CASSVIVGVTDTQYF.

The rearrangement joins TRBV5-6 to TRBJ2-2, with a weak D call TRBD1 (5 bases). The CDR3 extends over 12 amino acids. The germline V gene encodes CDR1 SGHDT and CDR2 YYEEEE. V lost 4 bases and J 7 bases, leaving 8 bases between the germline ends. Here the CDR3 DNA reads TGTGCCAGCAGCCTTCAGGGCGGGGAGCTGTTTTTT. It is translated as CASSLQGGELFF.

The rearrangement uses TRBV15 and TRBJ2-3, with TRBD2 matching 7 bases. The length of the CDR3 is 15 residues. Germline CDR1 is LNHNV and CDR2 is YYDKDF (reference sequence). J lost 1 base, V lost 1 base, and 2 bases had no gene match. In DNA form, the CDR3 reads TGTGCCACCAGCAGAGGGGAGGGCGGCACAGATACGCAGTATTTT. Its translation is CATSRGEGGTDTQYF.